Each of the 27 T cell receptor beta chains below was sequenced from the same sample in a study of PD-1 blockade in classical Hodgkin lymphoma. Clones were sequenced by immunoSEQ multiplex PCR, and TCRdb holds only the in-frame ones, with some missing. The table shows 50,000 or so clones, with 90% occurring only once. Sample time point: cycle 4 day 1 (C4D1), after 6 weeks of nivolumab. Brentuximab vedotin exposure varied, and every patient relapsed after autologous stem cell transplantation. The starting material was peripheral blood mononuclear cells (PBMCs), obtained before the fourth cycle of nivolumab. These receptors all stem from a human donor with classical Hodgkin lymphoma.

The chain joins TRBV5-6 to TRBJ2-1; no reliable D call. Germline values: CDR1 SGHDT, CDR2 YYEEEE. The V and J ends lost 2 bases and 4 bases respectively, with 4 bases between them. The CDR3 extends over 12 amino acids. The CDR3 nucleotides read TGTGCCAGCAGCTTAAGTTACAATGAGCAGTTCTTC. It encodes CASSLSYNEQFF.

V gene TRBV19 combines with J gene TRBJ2-7, with 7 bases matching TRBD1. The CDR3 contains 13 residues. Germline V CDR1 and CDR2: LNHDA, SQIVND (reference sequence). V was pared by 10 bases and J by 3 bases, with 9 bases of the junction left unmatched. The CDR3 here is CATQRTGLYEQYF. CDR3 bases: TGTGCCACACAGAGGACAGGCCTCTACGAGCAGTACTTC.

The chain joins TRBV7-3 to TRBJ2-7, with unresolved D. The germline V gene encodes CDR1 SGHTA and CDR2 FQGTGA. The CDR3 has 13 amino acids. Trimming removed 2 bases at V and 7 bases at J, with 12 bases between. The DNA of the CDR3 is TGTGCCAGCAGCTTATATCCCCGATTGGAGCAGTACTTC. It yields the protein CASSLYPRLEQYF.

This clone has only one observation. The gene calls are TRBV28 and TRBJ1-2; tentatively, D is TRBD1 (5 bases). This CDR3 contains 15 residues. V gave up 2 bases and J gave up 1 base, with 11 bases separating them. The V gene's germline CDR1 is MDHEN and CDR2 SYDVKM. The CDR3: CASSLTGTHNYGYTF. The CDR3 DNA sequence: TGTGCCAGCAGTTTAACGGGGACCCATAACTATGGCTACACCTTC.

This clone was detected once. The chain links TRBV7-3 to TRBJ1-3, with D hard to call. Trimming took 3 bases from V and 3 from J, leaving 6 bases between them. The CDR3 is made up of 13 amino acids. In germline, CDR1 is SGHTA, CDR2 FQGTGA. For the CDR3, the DNA is TGTGCCAGCAGCTTGGGTGTTGGAAACACCATATATTTT. Translated: CASSLGVGNTIYF.

In its sample, this clone was seen once. The chain links TRBV6-4 to TRBJ2-2; 7 bases are a match to TRBD1. CDR1 and CDR2 (germline): MRHNA, SNTAGT. This CDR3 has 14 residues. The V gene end was trimmed by 2 bases and the J gene end by 3 bases; junction bases not matched to a gene: 0. CDR3 protein: CASSDTGDTGELFF. The CDR3 DNA is TGTGCCAGCAGTGACACAGGGGACACCGGGGAGCTGTTTTTT.

V is TRBV7-9 and J is TRBJ2-3; TRBD2 matches 9 bases. The V and J ends lost 5 bases and 1 base, in that order; junction bases with no gene match: 4. CDR3 length equals 15 residues. Per germline, CDR1 SEHNR and CDR2 FQNEAQ (reference sequence). The CDR3 is CASSGSGRGTDTQYF. The CDR3 coding sequence is TGTGCCAGCAGCGGTAGCGGGAGAGGCACAGATACGCAGTATTTT.

The chain joins TRBV6-6 to TRBJ2-3; 9 nucleotides match TRBD1. CDR3 length: 15 residues. CDR1 and CDR2 from the germline V gene are MNHNY and SVGAGI (reference sequence). V was clipped by 10 bases and J by 3 bases; unmatched bases: 11. The CDR3 is CATKPGQGETDTQYF. DNA for the CDR3: TGTGCCACCAAACCGGGACAGGGAGAGACAGATACGCAGTATTTT.

The chain recombines TRBV2 with TRBJ2-7, with D perhaps TRBD1 or TRBD2 (6 bases each). Between the trimmed V and J ends, which lost 5 bases and 3 bases, there was a span of 14 bases. This CDR3 is built from 14 residues. The germline V gene encodes CDR1 SNHLY and CDR2 FYNNEI. CDR3 in amino acids: CASSHARGLYEQYF. CDR3 DNA: TGTGCCAGCAGTCACGCCAGGGGACTCTACGAGCAGTACTTC.

The J gene is TRBJ1-2, the V gene TRBV5-6, with TRBD1 identical over 7 bases. The CDR3 runs to 16 residues. V lost 6 bases, J lost 4 bases, and 15 bases stayed unmatched. CDR1 is SGHDT and CDR2 is YYEEEE in the germline V gene. The CDR3: CASNTKVRQGIYGYTF. As DNA, the CDR3 is TGTGCCAGCAACACGAAGGTACGACAGGGTATCTATGGCTACACCTTC.

This chain links TRBV14 with TRBJ2-3, with 7 bases that match TRBD1. J gave up 2 bases and V 9 bases, and 8 bases lay outside the gene matches. This CDR3 spans 14 amino acids. Germline V gives CDR1 SGHDN, CDR2 FVKESK. The CDR3 sequence is CARSTRGLTDTQYF. In DNA form, the CDR3 reads TGTGCCAGGAGTACTAGGGGGCTCACAGATACGCAGTATTTT.

This sequence joins TRBV6-4 and TRBJ2-1; TRBD2 aligns across 11 bases. CDR3 size: 15 residues. The germline V gene has CDR1 MRHNA and CDR2 SNTAGT. The V gene end was trimmed by 6 bases and the J gene end by 3 bases; junction bases not matched to a gene: 4. The CDR3 sequence: CASSGLAGDYNEQFF. In DNA form, the CDR3 reads TGTGCCAGCAGCGGACTAGCGGGTGACTACAATGAGCAGTTCTTC.

This rearrangement joins TRBV6-6 to TRBJ1-2; TRBD1 agrees at 8 bases. Germline CDR1 reads MNHNY; CDR2 reads SVGAGI (reference sequence). This CDR3 comprises 12 residues. J gave up 8 bases and V 7 bases, and 6 bases lay outside the gene matches. CDR3 sequence (DNA): TGTGCCAGCACTTGGACAGGGAAAGGCTACACCTTC. Translation: CASTWTGKGYTF.

The genes are TRBV30 and TRBJ2-3; 10 bases fit TRBD1. CDR3 length equals 18 residues. J lost 1 base, V lost 3 bases, and 13 bases had no gene match. Germline V CDR1 and CDR2: GTSNPN, SVGIG (reference sequence). The CDR3 DNA follows: TGTGCCTGGAGGACAGGGGGCGCGAGTTGGGTCCGCACAGATACGCAGTATTTT. Protein sequence: CAWRTGGASWVRTDTQYF. Using reference TRBV30 and TRBJ2-3 for the parts outside the CDR3, the full variable domain is SQTIHQWPATLVQPVGSPLSLECTVEGTSNPNLYWYRQAAGRGLQLLFYSVGIGQISSEVPQNLSASRPQDRQFILSSKKLLLSDSGFYLCAWRTGGASWVRTDTQYFGPGTRLTVL.

This clone was picked up one time. This chain joins TRBV28 and TRBJ2-7; TRBD1 or TRBD2 may be the D gene (6 bases each). The germline V gene encodes CDR1 MDHEN and CDR2 SYDVKM. V lost 5 bases to trimming and J lost 4 bases, with 15 bases between them. The CDR3 is made up of 14 amino acids. CDR3 nucleotide sequence: TGTGCCAGCAGTCCCCTCGGGGGCGGGTACGAGCAGTACTTC. Amino acids: CASSPLGGGYEQYF.

The rearrangement joins TRBV7-3 to TRBJ2-2; 9 bases map to TRBD1. V lost 2 bases and J lost 4; bases outside the gene matches: 8. The CDR3 has 17 residues. Germline CDR1 SGHTA, CDR2 FQGTGA. CDR3 amino acids: CASSLVGTGSFTGELFF. The CDR3 DNA reads as TGTGCCAGCAGCTTAGTCGGGACAGGGTCTTTCACCGGGGAGCTGTTTTTT.

V usage is TRBV4-1 and J usage is TRBJ2-1, with TRBD2 matching over 8 bases. Trimming removed 5 bases from V and 5 bases from J; junction bases left unmatched: 8. This CDR3 contains 15 residues. The germline CDR1 and CDR2 sequences are MGHRA and YSYEKL. The CDR3 bases are TGCGCCAGCAGCTTCCGGGAGGGCCCCGACAATGAGCAGTTCTTC. This translates into CASSFREGPDNEQFF.

The rearrangement joins TRBV5-1 to TRBJ2-3, with TRBD2 identical over 11 bases. V shed 4 bases and J 3 bases; nucleotides not matched to a gene: 4. The CDR3 extends over 15 amino acids. CDR1 and CDR2 from the germline V gene are SGHRS and YFSETQ. This CDR3 is CASSLTSGNTDTQYF. CDR3 nucleotides: TGCGCCAGCAGCCTGACTAGCGGGAATACAGATACGCAGTATTTT.

This clone was seen just once. The genes are TRBV5-1 and TRBJ2-5; 9 positions match TRBD2. The DNA matches TRBJ2-7 better at its end, which makes the J call doubtful. CDR3 length: 14 residues. CDR1 and CDR2 from the germline V gene are SGHRS and YFSETQ. CDR3 sequence (DNA): TGCGCCAGCAGCCCTAGCGGGAAAGTTGGCGAGCAGTACTTC. As protein: CASSPSGKVGEQYF.

This clone was detected once. The chain employs TRBV5-5 and TRBJ2-1; 7 bases align to TRBD2. J was trimmed by 9 bases and V by 2 bases; bases with no gene match: 20. This CDR3 has 18 residues. CDR1 and CDR2 (germline): SGHKS, YYEKEE (reference sequence). The CDR3 DNA sequence: TGTGCCAGCAGCTTACGGGAAAACTTTGAAGCGGGATATCTTGAGCAGTTCTTC. Amino acid sequence: CASSLRENFEAGYLEQFF.

V and J are TRBV27 and TRBJ2-2; tentative D call: TRBD1 (6 bases). CDR1 is MNHEY and CDR2 is SMNVEV in the germline V gene (reference sequence). The CDR3 runs 18 residues. Trimming removed 0 bases at V and 4 bases at J, with 18 bases between. CDR3 protein: CASSLSGRGSEGTGELFF. The CDR3, as DNA: TGTGCCAGCAGTTTATCGGGCAGGGGATCAGAGGGCACCGGGGAGCTGTTTTTT.

The chain carries TRBV6-5 and TRBJ1-1; D gene ambiguous. V lost 0 bases, J lost 6 bases, and 8 bases lay in between. Germline V gene lookup returns CDR1 MNHEY and CDR2 SVGAGI. The CDR3 totals 13 residues. DNA of the CDR3: TGTGCCAGCAGTTACTCGGCCAGGTCTGAAGCTTTCTTT. This encodes CASSYSARSEAFF.

The V and J genes are TRBV5-4 and TRBJ2-7, with a possible D match to TRBD1 (7 bases). The CDR3 runs 15 residues. Germline CDR1 and CDR2: SGHNT and YYREEE (reference sequence). V was cut by 4 bases and J by 6 bases, with 20 bases left in between. The CDR3 is CASSPGGSTRGEQYF. CDR3 DNA: TGTGCCAGCAGCCCAGGGGGATCGACTAGAGGCGAGCAGTACTTC.

V usage is TRBV20-1 and J usage is TRBJ2-5, with D uncertain. CDR3 length: 10 residues. Germline-derived CDR1 and CDR2 are DFQATT and SNEGSKA (reference sequence). Trimming took 3 bases from V and 1 from J, leaving 0 bases between them. Here the CDR3 DNA reads TGCAGTGCTAGCCAAGAGACCCAGTACTTC. The encoded protein is CSASQETQYF.

The chain uses TRBV5-6 and TRBJ1-1, with D hard to call. V was cut by 0 bases and J by 5 bases, with 8 bases left in between. CDR1 is SGHDT, CDR2 YYEEEE, per germline. The CDR3 sequence is 13 residues long. The CDR3 loop is CASSLGRVTEAFF. The CDR3 coding sequence is TGTGCCAGCAGCTTGGGACGGGTGACTGAAGCTTTCTTT.

The V call is TRBV25-1, the J call TRBJ1-4, with TRBD1 as a possible D gene (6 bases). CDR3 length: 13 residues. The ends were cut back, 7 bases at V and 10 bases at J, with 16 bases in the middle. Looked up from germline, CDR1 is MGHDK and CDR2 is SYGVNS. The CDR3 loop is CASTAGAGVKLFF. In DNA form, the CDR3 reads TGTGCCAGCACCGCGGGGGCCGGGGTAAAACTGTTTTTT. Looking up the rest from reference TRBV25-1 and TRBJ1-4 gives the full variable domain: EADIYQTPRYLVIGTGKKITLECSQTMGHDKMYWYQQDPGMELHLIHYSYGVNSTEKGDLSSESTVSRIRTEHFPLTLESARPSHTSQYLCASTAGAGVKLFFGSGTQLSVL.

The V gene is TRBV12-2, the J gene TRBJ1-2. TRBV12-2 is labeled a pseudogene. This CDR3 has 13 residues. CDR3 DNA: TGTGCAAGTCGCTTAGAGGTGGTCTATGGCTACACCTTC. This sequence encodes CASRLEVVYGYTF.